The rows below give T cell receptor beta chains drawn from one sample of a study of cytomegalovirus exposure and HLA in healthy donors. Clones were read by immunoSEQ multiplex PCR, and TCRdb kept only the in-frame ones, dropping some. The table shows 180,000 or so clones, with around a tenth occurring only once. What was sequenced was PBMCs. The source is a woman under 40 in good health and CMV-seropositive. Both conserved end residues are part of each CDR3. Each record gives: clone size, V gene, D gene, J gene, CDR3 protein, CDR3 DNA. D genes are given only for firm matches. Clone size appears in some rows only: once, few, many, or a class for an expanded clone.

abundance: few
v_gene: TRBV7-9
d_gene: -
j_gene: TRBJ1-5
CDR3aa: CASSLQGDQPQHF
CDR3nt: TGTGCCAGCAGCCTACAGGGAGATCAGCCCCAGCATTTT

abundance: -
v_gene: TRBV11-3
d_gene: TRBD2
j_gene: TRBJ2-3
CDR3aa: CASSSTSGAVRTQYF
CDR3nt: TGTGCCAGCAGTTCGACTAGCGGGGCAGTGCGTACGCAGTATTTT

abundance: few
v_gene: TRBV18
d_gene: TRBD2
j_gene: TRBJ2-2
CDR3aa: CASSPEQVAGSRTGELFF
CDR3nt: TGTGCCAGCTCACCCGAGCAGGTAGCGGGATCTCGAACCGGGGAGCTGTTTTTT

abundance: few
v_gene: TRBV5-1
d_gene: -
j_gene: TRBJ1-2
CDR3aa: CASSLDNNYGYTF
CDR3nt: TGCGCCAGCAGCTTGGACAACAACTATGGCTACACCTTC

abundance: few
v_gene: TRBV19
d_gene: TRBD1
j_gene: TRBJ2-5
CDR3aa: CASSIGYRGYGTQYF
CDR3nt: TGTGCCAGTAGTATAGGGTACAGGGGGTACGGGACCCAGTACTTC

abundance: many
v_gene: TRBV29-1
d_gene: -
j_gene: TRBJ2-1
CDR3aa: CSAQSGYSYNEQFF
CDR3nt: TGCAGCGCACAGAGCGGATACTCCTACAATGAGCAGTTCTTC

abundance: few
v_gene: TRBV19
d_gene: -
j_gene: TRBJ2-3
CDR3aa: CASSTRLVQADTQYF
CDR3nt: TGTGCCAGTAGTACCAGATTAGTCCAGGCAGATACGCAGTATTTT

abundance: -
v_gene: TRBV9
d_gene: TRBD2
j_gene: TRBJ2-5
CDR3aa: CASSVAGRAETQYF
CDR3nt: TGTGCCAGCAGCGTAGCTGGGAGGGCAGAGACCCAGTACTTC

abundance: -
v_gene: TRBV7-9
d_gene: -
j_gene: TRBJ1-2
CDR3aa: CASSLGHRANGYTF
CDR3nt: TGTGCCAGCAGCTTAGGTCACAGGGCGAACGGCTACACCTTC

abundance: few
v_gene: TRBV19
d_gene: -
j_gene: TRBJ1-2
CDR3aa: CASSIRGNYGYTF
CDR3nt: TGTGCCAGTAGTATCCGGGGTAACTATGGCTACACCTTC

abundance: -
v_gene: TRBV28
d_gene: TRBD1
j_gene: TRBJ1-2
CDR3aa: CASSLLRDSFNYGYTF
CDR3nt: TGTGCCAGCAGCTTGCTCCGGGACAGCTTTAACTATGGCTACACCTTC

abundance: -
v_gene: TRBV6-6
d_gene: -
j_gene: TRBJ1-4
CDR3aa: CASSYTEFHEKLFF
CDR3nt: TGTGCCAGCAGTTACACGGAGTTTCATGAAAAACTGTTTTTT

abundance: few
v_gene: TRBV7-2
d_gene: TRBD2
j_gene: TRBJ2-1
CDR3aa: CASSLGSGRFAGEQFF
CDR3nt: TGTGCCAGCAGCTTAGGCAGCGGGAGATTTGCTGGTGAGCAGTTCTTC

abundance: -
v_gene: TRBV5-6
d_gene: -
j_gene: TRBJ1-5
CDR3aa: CASSRTGQNNQPQHF
CDR3nt: TGTGCCAGCAGCCGAACTGGACAGAACAATCAGCCCCAGCATTTT

abundance: few
v_gene: TRBV10-3
d_gene: TRBD2
j_gene: TRBJ2-7
CDR3aa: CAIRVTSGVNEQYF
CDR3nt: TGTGCCATCAGGGTGACTAGCGGGGTAAACGAGCAGTACTTC

abundance: few
v_gene: TRBV2
d_gene: -
j_gene: TRBJ1-5
CDR3aa: CASSGQGGAQPQHF
CDR3nt: TGTGCCAGCAGTGGACAAGGGGGGGCTCAGCCCCAGCATTTT

abundance: few
v_gene: TRBV10-3
d_gene: -
j_gene: TRBJ1-3
CDR3aa: CAIRHTEDSGNTIYF
CDR3nt: TGTGCCATCAGACATACCGAGGACTCTGGAAACACCATATATTTT

abundance: few
v_gene: TRBV5-1
d_gene: TRBD2
j_gene: TRBJ2-1
CDR3aa: CASSPGGGAYNEQFF
CDR3nt: TGCGCCAGCAGCCCGGGAGGAGGGGCCTACAATGAGCAGTTCTTC

abundance: -
v_gene: TRBV18
d_gene: TRBD2
j_gene: TRBJ2-1
CDR3aa: CASSPSGTSGRGPYNEQFF
CDR3nt: TGTGCCAGCTCACCTTCCGGGACTAGCGGGAGGGGGCCTTACAATGAGCAGTTCTTC

abundance: -
v_gene: TRBV13
d_gene: TRBD1
j_gene: TRBJ1-1
CDR3aa: CASSFGTGLNTEAFF
CDR3nt: TGTGCCAGCAGCTTCGGGACAGGTCTGAACACTGAAGCTTTCTTT

abundance: once
v_gene: TRBV7-9
d_gene: TRBD2
j_gene: TRBJ2-1
CDR3aa: CASSSPGLAGGPTKQFF
CDR3nt: TGTGCCAGCAGCTCTCCGGGACTAGCGGGAGGGCCGACGAAGCAGTTCTTC

abundance: -
v_gene: TRBV30
d_gene: -
j_gene: TRBJ2-3
CDR3aa: CAWNSLRGGLRTDTQYF
CDR3nt: TGTGCCTGGAACTCCCTTAGGGGGGGGCTGAGAACAGATACGCAGTATTTT

abundance: few
v_gene: TRBV5-1
d_gene: -
j_gene: TRBJ1-1
CDR3aa: CASSLWGGPTEAFF
CDR3nt: TGCGCTAGCAGCTTGTGGGGGGGGCCCACTGAAGCTTTCTTT

abundance: -
v_gene: TRBV9
d_gene: -
j_gene: TRBJ2-3
CDR3aa: CASSGSSTDTQYF
CDR3nt: TGTGCCAGCAGCGGTTCTAGCACAGATACGCAGTATTTT

abundance: -
v_gene: TRBV30
d_gene: TRBD1
j_gene: TRBJ2-7
CDR3aa: CAWKGQGFYERYF
CDR3nt: TGTGCCTGGAAGGGACAGGGATTCTACGAGCGGTACTTC

abundance: few
v_gene: TRBV6-1
d_gene: TRBD2
j_gene: TRBJ2-3
CDR3aa: CASRETGLAGGLYIYTDTQYF
CDR3nt: TGTGCCAGCAGGGAAACCGGACTAGCGGGAGGGCTATATATCTACACAGATACGCAGTATTTT

abundance: -
v_gene: TRBV9
d_gene: -
j_gene: TRBJ2-1
CDR3aa: CASSVVESYNEQFF
CDR3nt: TGTGCCAGCAGCGTGGTGGAGAGCTACAATGAGCAGTTCTTC

abundance: -
v_gene: TRBV5-4
d_gene: TRBD1
j_gene: TRBJ2-7
CDR3aa: CASFPGQGRGEQYF
CDR3nt: TGTGCCAGCTTCCCGGGACAGGGGCGAGGCGAGCAGTACTTC

abundance: few
v_gene: TRBV5-1
d_gene: -
j_gene: TRBJ1-4
CDR3aa: CASSLDRVEKLFF
CDR3nt: TGCGCCAGCAGCTTGGACAGGGTTGAAAAACTGTTTTTT

abundance: -
v_gene: TRBV10-3
d_gene: TRBD2
j_gene: TRBJ2-1
CDR3aa: CAISESAGGWSREQFF
CDR3nt: TGTGCCATCAGTGAGTCGGCGGGAGGCTGGTCGCGGGAGCAGTTCTTC

abundance: few
v_gene: TRBV29-1
d_gene: TRBD1
j_gene: TRBJ1-2
CDR3aa: CSVTGGDNYGYTF
CDR3nt: TGCAGCGTTACAGGGGGAGATAACTATGGCTACACCTTC

abundance: few
v_gene: TRBV19
d_gene: -
j_gene: TRBJ1-1
CDR3aa: CASSPSLGGTEAFF
CDR3nt: TGTGCCAGTAGTCCCTCCCTAGGTGGGACTGAAGCTTTCTTT

abundance: few
v_gene: TRBV5-1
d_gene: TRBD2
j_gene: TRBJ2-5
CDR3aa: CASSWRPGLQETQYF
CDR3nt: TGCGCCAGCAGCTGGAGGCCGGGACTACAAGAGACCCAGTACTTC

abundance: -
v_gene: TRBV12-5
d_gene: TRBD1
j_gene: TRBJ1-2
CDR3aa: CASGYTLTGDGYTF
CDR3nt: TGTGCTAGTGGTTACACTCTGACAGGGGATGGCTACACCTTC

abundance: few
v_gene: TRBV6-5
d_gene: -
j_gene: TRBJ2-5
CDR3aa: CASKAGGETQYF
CDR3nt: TGTGCCAGCAAGGCAGGCGGGGAGACCCAGTACTTC

abundance: -
v_gene: TRBV19
d_gene: TRBD1
j_gene: TRBJ2-7
CDR3aa: CASSRQGGQYEQYF
CDR3nt: TGTGCCAGTAGTAGACAGGGGGGACAATACGAGCAGTACTTC

abundance: few
v_gene: TRBV7-8
d_gene: TRBD1
j_gene: TRBJ2-3
CDR3aa: CASSLGTGGADTQYF
CDR3nt: TGTGCCAGCAGCTTAGGGACAGGGGGGGCAGATACGCAGTATTTT

abundance: few
v_gene: TRBV19
d_gene: -
j_gene: TRBJ2-1
CDR3aa: CASSMRAGRHNNEQFF
CDR3nt: TGTGCCAGTAGTATGAGGGCAGGGAGGCACAACAATGAGCAGTTCTTC

abundance: -
v_gene: TRBV19
d_gene: -
j_gene: TRBJ2-5
CDR3aa: CASSSGGQRGETQYF
CDR3nt: TGTGCCAGTAGCTCCGGGGGACAGAGGGGAGAGACCCAGTACTTC

abundance: few
v_gene: TRBV6-5
d_gene: -
j_gene: TRBJ1-2
CDR3aa: CASSSGTNHGYTF
CDR3nt: TGTGCCAGCAGCTCCGGGACTAATCATGGCTACACCTTC

abundance: few
v_gene: TRBV9
d_gene: TRBD2
j_gene: TRBJ2-7
CDR3aa: CASSVTSGSYEQYF
CDR3nt: TGTGCCAGCAGCGTTACTAGCGGGTCCTACGAGCAGTACTTC

abundance: -
v_gene: TRBV14
d_gene: -
j_gene: TRBJ1-1
CDR3aa: CASSLLGLNTEAFF
CDR3nt: TGTGCCAGCAGCCTACTGGGCTTGAACACTGAAGCTTTCTTT

abundance: few
v_gene: TRBV5-1
d_gene: -
j_gene: TRBJ1-1
CDR3aa: CASSSTGRNTEAFF
CDR3nt: TGCGCCAGCAGCTCGACAGGACGGAACACTGAAGCTTTCTTT

abundance: -
v_gene: TRBV9
d_gene: -
j_gene: TRBJ2-5
CDR3aa: CASSVTGTQETQYF
CDR3nt: TGTGCCAGCAGCGTAACAGGGACCCAAGAGACCCAGTACTTC

abundance: few
v_gene: TRBV5-1
d_gene: TRBD2
j_gene: TRBJ2-2
CDR3aa: CASGGLAGDTGELFF
CDR3nt: TGCGCCAGCGGGGGACTAGCGGGAGACACCGGGGAGCTGTTTTTT

abundance: few
v_gene: TRBV29-1
d_gene: -
j_gene: TRBJ1-2
CDR3aa: CSVGANYGYTF
CDR3nt: TGCAGCGTTGGCGCTAACTATGGCTACACCTTC

abundance: few
v_gene: TRBV13
d_gene: TRBD2
j_gene: TRBJ2-7
CDR3aa: CASSPREASYEQYF
CDR3nt: TGTGCCAGCAGCCCCCGGGAGGCCTCCTACGAGCAGTACTTC

abundance: -
v_gene: TRBV9
d_gene: -
j_gene: TRBJ2-7
CDR3aa: CASSVARGHSYEQYF
CDR3nt: TGTGCCAGCAGCGTAGCCAGGGGCCATTCCTACGAGCAGTACTTC

abundance: few
v_gene: TRBV11-3
d_gene: TRBD2
j_gene: TRBJ2-2
CDR3aa: CASSLTVGLAWTGELFF
CDR3nt: TGTGCCAGCAGCCTAACTGTCGGACTAGCGTGGACCGGGGAGCTGTTTTTT

abundance: few
v_gene: TRBV27
d_gene: -
j_gene: TRBJ1-2
CDR3aa: CASSPGTLGPYEGYTF
CDR3nt: TGTGCCAGCAGTCCTGGGACTTTGGGTCCCTATGAGGGCTACACCTTC

abundance: -
v_gene: TRBV9
d_gene: -
j_gene: TRBJ1-2
CDR3aa: CASSVEGGAPSPYGYTF
CDR3nt: TGTGCCAGCAGCGTAGAAGGGGGGGCCCCCTCCCCCTATGGCTACACCTTC

abundance: few
v_gene: TRBV6-5
d_gene: -
j_gene: TRBJ2-7
CDR3aa: CASSYSRGTYEQYF
CDR3nt: TGTGCCAGCAGTTACTCTCGGGGTACTTACGAGCAGTACTTC

abundance: -
v_gene: TRBV7-9
d_gene: -
j_gene: TRBJ2-2
CDR3aa: CASSRRANTGELFF
CDR3nt: TGTGCCAGCAGCCGACGGGCGAACACCGGGGAGCTGTTTTTT

abundance: few
v_gene: TRBV5-5
d_gene: -
j_gene: TRBJ1-6
CDR3aa: CASSFQQGDNSPLHF
CDR3nt: TGTGCCAGCAGCTTTCAACAGGGTGATAATTCACCCCTCCACTTT

abundance: -
v_gene: TRBV7-6
d_gene: -
j_gene: TRBJ1-3
CDR3aa: CASSLARGSSGNTIYF
CDR3nt: TGTGCCAGCAGCTTAGCCAGGGGCAGCTCTGGAAACACCATATATTTT